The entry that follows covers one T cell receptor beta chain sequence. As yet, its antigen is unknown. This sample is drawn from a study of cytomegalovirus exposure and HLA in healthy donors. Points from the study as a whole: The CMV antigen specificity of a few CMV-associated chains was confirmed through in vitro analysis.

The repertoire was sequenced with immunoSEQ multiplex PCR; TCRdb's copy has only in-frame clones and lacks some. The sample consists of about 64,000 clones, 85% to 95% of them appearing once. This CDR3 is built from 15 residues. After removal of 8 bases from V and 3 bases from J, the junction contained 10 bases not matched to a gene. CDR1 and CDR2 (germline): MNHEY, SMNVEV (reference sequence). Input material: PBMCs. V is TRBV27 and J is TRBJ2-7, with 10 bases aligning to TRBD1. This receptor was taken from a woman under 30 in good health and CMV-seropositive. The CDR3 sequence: CASAHPGTGDYEQYF. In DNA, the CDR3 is TGTGCCAGCGCACACCCCGGGACAGGGGACTACGAGCAGTACTTC.